The clone carrying this T cell receptor (beta chain) was picked up many times. As yet, its antigen is unknown. Then a second PCR, running roughly 7 to 11 cycles, was carried out with a sample-barcoded 5' primer and a J-beta primer mix. One entry per CDR3 protein, called by TCRdb with MiXCR from the 5' RACE reads. The sample consists of 1.5 million to 2 million distinct CDR3 sequences, under 30% of them appearing once. Investigators took ten milliliters of peripheral blood from every donor. This specimen belongs to a study of blood T cells in healthy people across ages. The study's findings and limits: The study could not conclusively compare naive and antigen-experienced cells, given its unsorted PBMCs.

This CDR3 spans 17 amino acids. V lost 3 bases and J 0 bases, leaving 16 bases between the germline ends. From germline, CDR1 is SGDLS and CDR2 YYNGEE. The receptor was derived from a woman aged 25 to 39 in good health. The specimen sequenced was blood. The chain combines TRBV9 with TRBJ2-1, with D possibly being TRBD2 (5 bases). CDR3 residues: CASSEEAYKSSYNEQFF. CDR3 sequence (DNA): TGTGCCAGCAGCGAGGAGGCCTACAAAAGCTCCTACAATGAGCAGTTCTTC.